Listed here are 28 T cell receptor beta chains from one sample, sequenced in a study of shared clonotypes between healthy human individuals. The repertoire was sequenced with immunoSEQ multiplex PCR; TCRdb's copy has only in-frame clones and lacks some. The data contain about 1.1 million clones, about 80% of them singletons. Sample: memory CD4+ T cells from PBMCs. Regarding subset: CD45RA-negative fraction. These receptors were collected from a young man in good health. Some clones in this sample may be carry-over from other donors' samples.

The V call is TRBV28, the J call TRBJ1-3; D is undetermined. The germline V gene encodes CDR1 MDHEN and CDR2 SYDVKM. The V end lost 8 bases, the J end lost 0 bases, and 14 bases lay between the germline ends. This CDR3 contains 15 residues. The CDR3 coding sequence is TGTGCCAGCTGGTACATCCGGAGCTCTGGAAACACCATATATTTT. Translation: CASWYIRSSGNTIYF.

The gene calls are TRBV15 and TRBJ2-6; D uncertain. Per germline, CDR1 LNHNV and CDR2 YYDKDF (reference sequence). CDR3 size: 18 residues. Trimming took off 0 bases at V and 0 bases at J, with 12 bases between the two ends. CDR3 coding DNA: TGTGCCACCAGCAGAGATGGGCAGCCCCTCTCTGGGGCCAACGTCCTGACTTTC. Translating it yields CATSRDGQPLSGANVLTF.

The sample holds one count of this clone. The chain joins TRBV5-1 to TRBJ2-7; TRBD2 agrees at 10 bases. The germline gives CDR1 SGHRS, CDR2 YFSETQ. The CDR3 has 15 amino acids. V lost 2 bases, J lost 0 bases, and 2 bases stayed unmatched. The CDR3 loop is CASSLTSGASYEQYF. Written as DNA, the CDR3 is TGCGCCAGCAGCTTAACTAGCGGGGCCTCCTACGAGCAGTACTTC.

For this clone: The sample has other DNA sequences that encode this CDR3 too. The CDR3 is CASSPPGVLKETQYF. The CDR3 DNA is TGTGCCAGCTCACCACCTGGGGTTTTGAAGGAGACCCAGTACTTC. This chain links TRBV18 with TRBJ2-5; no clear D gene. The CDR3 is made up of 15 amino acids. The germline V gene has CDR1 KGHSH and CDR2 LQKENI. Trimming pared 0 bases from V and 5 bases from J, leaving 13 bases between.

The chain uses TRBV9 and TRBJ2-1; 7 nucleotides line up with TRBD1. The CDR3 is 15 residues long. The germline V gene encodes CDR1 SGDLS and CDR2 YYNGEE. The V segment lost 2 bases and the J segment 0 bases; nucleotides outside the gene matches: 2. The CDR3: CASSVSGGSYNEQFF. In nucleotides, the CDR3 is TGTGCCAGCAGCGTCTCAGGGGGCTCCTACAATGAGCAGTTCTTC.

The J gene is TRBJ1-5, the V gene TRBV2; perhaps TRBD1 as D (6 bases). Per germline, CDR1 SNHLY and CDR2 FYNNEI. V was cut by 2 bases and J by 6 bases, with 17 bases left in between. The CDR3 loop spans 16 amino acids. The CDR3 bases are TGTGCCAGCAGTGAACTGGCAGGGGCGGGTAGTCAGCCCCAGCATTTT. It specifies CASSELAGAGSQPQHF.

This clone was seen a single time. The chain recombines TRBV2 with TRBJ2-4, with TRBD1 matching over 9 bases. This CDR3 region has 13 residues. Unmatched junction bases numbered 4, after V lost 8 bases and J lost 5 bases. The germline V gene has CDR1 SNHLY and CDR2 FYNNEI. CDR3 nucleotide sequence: TGTGCCAGCTTGAGGGACAGGGAAAACATTCAGTACTTC. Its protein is CASLRDRENIQYF. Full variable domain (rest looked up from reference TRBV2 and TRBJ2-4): EPEVTQTPSHQVTQMGQEVILRCVPISNHLYFYWYRQILGQKVEFLVSFYNNEISEKSEIFDDQFSVERPDGSNFTLKIRSTKLEDSAMYFCASLRDRENIQYFGAGTRLSVL.

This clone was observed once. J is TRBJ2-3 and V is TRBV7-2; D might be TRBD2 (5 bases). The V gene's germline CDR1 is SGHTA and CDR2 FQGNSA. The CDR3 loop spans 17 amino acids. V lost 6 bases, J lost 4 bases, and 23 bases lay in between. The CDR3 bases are TGTGCCAGCAGTCCAAACGGCCGATTAGCGATTTCAGATACGCAGTATTTT. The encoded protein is CASSPNGRLAISDTQYF.

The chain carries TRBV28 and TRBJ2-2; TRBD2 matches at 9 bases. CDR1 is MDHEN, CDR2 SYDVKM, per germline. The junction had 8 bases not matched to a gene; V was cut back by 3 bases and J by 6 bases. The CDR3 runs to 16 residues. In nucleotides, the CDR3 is TGTGCCAGCAGTTTTAGCGGGAGTGTTAGTGCCGGGGAGCTGTTTTTT. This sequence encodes CASSFSGSVSAGELFF. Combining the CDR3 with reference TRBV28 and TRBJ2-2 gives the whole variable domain DVKVTQSSRYLVKRTGEKVFLECVQDMDHENMFWYRQDPGLGLRLIYFSYDVKMKEKGDIPEGYSVSREKKERFSLILESASTNQTSMYLCASSFSGSVSAGELFFGEGSRLTVL.

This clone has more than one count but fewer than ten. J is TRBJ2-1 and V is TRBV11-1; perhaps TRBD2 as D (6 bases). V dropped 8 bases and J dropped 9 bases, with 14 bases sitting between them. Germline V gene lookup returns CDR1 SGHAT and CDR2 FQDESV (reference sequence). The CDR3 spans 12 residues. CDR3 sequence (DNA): TGTGCCAGCCATGACGGGGGAGGTGAGCAGTTCTTC. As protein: CASHDGGGEQFF.

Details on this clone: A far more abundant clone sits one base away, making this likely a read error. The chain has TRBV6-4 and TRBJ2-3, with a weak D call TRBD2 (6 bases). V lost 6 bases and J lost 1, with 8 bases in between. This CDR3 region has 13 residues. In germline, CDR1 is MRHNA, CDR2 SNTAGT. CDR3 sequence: CASSLAGTDTQYF. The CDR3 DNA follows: TGTGCCAGCAGCTTAGCGGGCACAGATACGCAGTATTTT.

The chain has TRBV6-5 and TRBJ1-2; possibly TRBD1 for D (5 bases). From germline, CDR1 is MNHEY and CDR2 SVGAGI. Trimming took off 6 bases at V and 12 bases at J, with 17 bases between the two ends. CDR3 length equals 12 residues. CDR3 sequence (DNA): TGTGCCAGCAGCTCAGGGTTTTCCAGAAACACCTTC. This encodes CASSSGFSRNTF.

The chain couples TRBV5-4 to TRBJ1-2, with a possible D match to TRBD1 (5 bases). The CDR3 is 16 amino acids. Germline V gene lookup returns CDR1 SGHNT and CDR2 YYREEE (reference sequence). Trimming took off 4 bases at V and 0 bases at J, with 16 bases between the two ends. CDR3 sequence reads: CASSPNRQTANYGYTF. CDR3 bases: TGTGCCAGCAGCCCAAACCGACAGACAGCTAACTATGGCTACACCTTC.

The CDR3 bases are TGTGCCAGCAGCCCGGGACAGGGGGCCGGTAACACTGAAGCTTTCTTT. Translating it yields CASSPGQGAGNTEAFF. The genes are TRBV7-8 and TRBJ1-1; 12 nucleotides align to TRBD1. This CDR3 has 16 amino acids. Germline V lookup: CDR1 SGHVS, CDR2 FQNEAQ. With V trimmed by 5 bases and J by 2 bases, 6 bases remained unmatched.

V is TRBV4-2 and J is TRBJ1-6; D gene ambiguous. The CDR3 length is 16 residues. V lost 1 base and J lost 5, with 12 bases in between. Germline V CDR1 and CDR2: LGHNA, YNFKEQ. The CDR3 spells CASSQARASNNSPLHF. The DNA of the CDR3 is TGTGCCAGCAGCCAAGCCCGCGCCTCAAATAATTCACCCCTCCACTTT.

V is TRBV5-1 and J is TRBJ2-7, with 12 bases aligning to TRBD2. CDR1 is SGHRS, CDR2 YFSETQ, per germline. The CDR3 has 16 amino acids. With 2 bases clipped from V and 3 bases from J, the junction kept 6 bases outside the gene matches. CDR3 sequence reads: CASSLVPSGRVYEQYF. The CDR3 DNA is TGCGCCAGCAGCTTAGTACCTAGCGGGAGGGTCTACGAGCAGTACTTC.

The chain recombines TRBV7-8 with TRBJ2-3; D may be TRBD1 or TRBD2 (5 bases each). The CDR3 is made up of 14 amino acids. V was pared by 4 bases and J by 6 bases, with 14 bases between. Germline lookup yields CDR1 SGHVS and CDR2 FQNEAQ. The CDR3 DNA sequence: TGTGCCAGCAGCTCGGGACGACACATGGATACGCAGTATTTT. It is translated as CASSSGRHMDTQYF. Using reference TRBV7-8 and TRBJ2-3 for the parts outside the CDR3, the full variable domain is GAGVSQSPRYKVAKRGQDVALRCDPISGHVSLFWYQQALGQGPEFLTYFQNEAQLDKSGLPSDRFFAERPEGSVSTLKIQRTQQEDSAVYLCASSSGRHMDTQYFGPGTRLTVL.

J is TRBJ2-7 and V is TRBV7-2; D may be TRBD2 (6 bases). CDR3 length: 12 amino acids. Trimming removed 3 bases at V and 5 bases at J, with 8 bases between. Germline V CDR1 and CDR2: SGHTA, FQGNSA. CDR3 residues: CASSFPGDEQYF. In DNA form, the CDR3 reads TGTGCCAGCAGCTTCCCGGGGGACGAGCAGTACTTC.

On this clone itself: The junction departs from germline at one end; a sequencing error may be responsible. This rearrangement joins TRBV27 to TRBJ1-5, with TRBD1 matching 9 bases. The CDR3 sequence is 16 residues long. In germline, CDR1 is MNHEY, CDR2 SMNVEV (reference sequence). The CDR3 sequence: CASSLTTTGGNQPQHF. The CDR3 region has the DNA TGTGCCAGCAGTTTAACCACTACAGGGGGCAACCAGCCCCAGCATTTT.

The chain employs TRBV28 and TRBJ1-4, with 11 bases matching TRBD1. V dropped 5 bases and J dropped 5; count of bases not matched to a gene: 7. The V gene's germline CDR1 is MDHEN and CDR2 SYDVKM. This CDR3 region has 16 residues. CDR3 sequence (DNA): TGTGCCAGCAGTGCGGACAGGGGGCTTCGGAATGAAAAACTGTTTTTT. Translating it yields CASSADRGLRNEKLFF.

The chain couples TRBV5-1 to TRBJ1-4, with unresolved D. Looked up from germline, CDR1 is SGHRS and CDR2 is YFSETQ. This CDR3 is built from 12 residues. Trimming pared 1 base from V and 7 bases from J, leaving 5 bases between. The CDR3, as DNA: TGCGCCAGCAGCTTGTGGGGTGAAAAACTGTTTTTT. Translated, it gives CASSLWGEKLFF.

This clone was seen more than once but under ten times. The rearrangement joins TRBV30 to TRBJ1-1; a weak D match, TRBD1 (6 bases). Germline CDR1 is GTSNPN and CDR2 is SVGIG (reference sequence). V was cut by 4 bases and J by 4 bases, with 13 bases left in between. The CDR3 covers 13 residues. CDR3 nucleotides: TGTGCCTGGATGGGGGGGCGAGCCACTGAAGCTTTCTTT. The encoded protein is CAWMGGRATEAFF.

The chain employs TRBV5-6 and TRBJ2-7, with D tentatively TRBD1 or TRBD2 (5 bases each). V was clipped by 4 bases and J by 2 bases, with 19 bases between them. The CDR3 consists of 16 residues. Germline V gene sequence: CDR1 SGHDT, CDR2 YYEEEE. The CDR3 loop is CASSEDPGTVTYEQYF. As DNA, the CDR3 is TGTGCCAGCAGCGAGGATCCCGGGACGGTTACCTACGAGCAGTACTTC.

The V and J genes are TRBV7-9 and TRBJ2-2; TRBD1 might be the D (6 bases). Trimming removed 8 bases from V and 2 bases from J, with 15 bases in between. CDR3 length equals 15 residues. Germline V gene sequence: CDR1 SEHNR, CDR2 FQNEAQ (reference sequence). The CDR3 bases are TGTGCCAGCGCCGGGACACTAAGAAACACCGGGGAGCTGTTTTTT. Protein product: CASAGTLRNTGELFF.

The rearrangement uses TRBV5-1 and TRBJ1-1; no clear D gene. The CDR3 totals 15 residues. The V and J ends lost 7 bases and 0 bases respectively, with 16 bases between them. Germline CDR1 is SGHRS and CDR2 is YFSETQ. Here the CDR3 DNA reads TGCGCCAGCGGACCTCGGACGACCTTGAACACTGAAGCTTTCTTT. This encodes CASGPRTTLNTEAFF.

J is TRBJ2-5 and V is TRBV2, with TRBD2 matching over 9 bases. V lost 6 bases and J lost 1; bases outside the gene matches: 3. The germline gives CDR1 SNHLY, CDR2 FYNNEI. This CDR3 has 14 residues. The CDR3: CASRKTSGQETQYF. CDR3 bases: TGTGCCAGCAGAAAGACTAGCGGCCAAGAGACCCAGTACTTC.

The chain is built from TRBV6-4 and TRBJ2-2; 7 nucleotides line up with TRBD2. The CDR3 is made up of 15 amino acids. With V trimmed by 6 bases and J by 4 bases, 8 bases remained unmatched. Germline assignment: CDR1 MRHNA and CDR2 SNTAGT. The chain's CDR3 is CASRAGTGGTGELFF. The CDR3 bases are TGTGCCAGCAGAGCCGGGACGGGGGGCACCGGGGAGCTGTTTTTT.

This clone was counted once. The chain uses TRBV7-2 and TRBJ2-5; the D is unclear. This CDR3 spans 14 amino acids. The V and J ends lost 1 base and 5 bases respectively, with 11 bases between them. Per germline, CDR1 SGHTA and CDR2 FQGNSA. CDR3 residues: CASSLVAGSETQYF. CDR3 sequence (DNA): TGTGCCAGCAGCTTAGTAGCAGGTTCGGAGACCCAGTACTTC.